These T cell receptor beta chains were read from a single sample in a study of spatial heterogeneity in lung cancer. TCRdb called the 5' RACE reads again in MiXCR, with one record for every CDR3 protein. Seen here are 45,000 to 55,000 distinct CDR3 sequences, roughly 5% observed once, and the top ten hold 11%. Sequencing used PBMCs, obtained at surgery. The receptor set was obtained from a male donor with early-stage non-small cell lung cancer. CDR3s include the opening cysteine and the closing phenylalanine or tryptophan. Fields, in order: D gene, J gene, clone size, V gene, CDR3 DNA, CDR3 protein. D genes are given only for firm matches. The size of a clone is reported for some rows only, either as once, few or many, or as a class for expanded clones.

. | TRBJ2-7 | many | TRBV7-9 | TGTGCCAGCAGCTTAGGTCTACACGAGCAGTACTTC | CASSLGLHEQYF
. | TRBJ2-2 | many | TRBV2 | TGTGCCAGCAATCAGGACAGCACCGGGGAGCTGTTTTTT | CASNQDSTGELFF
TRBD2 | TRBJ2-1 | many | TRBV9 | TGTGCCAGCAGCCCTTCTAGCGGGAGGGCCGCGGGATACAATGAGCAGTTCTTC | CASSPSSGRAAGYNEQFF
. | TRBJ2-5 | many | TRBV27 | TGTGCCAGCAGCCCTGAATGGGGAGCCCAAGAGACCCAGTACTTC | CASSPEWGAQETQYF
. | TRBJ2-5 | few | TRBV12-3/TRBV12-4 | TGTGCCAGCAGCTCCGCAGGGGCGGGGCGAGAGACCCAGTACTTC | CASSSAGAGRETQYF
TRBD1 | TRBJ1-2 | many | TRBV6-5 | TGTGCCAGCACACCCCAAGGGACAGGGGAAGGCGGCTACACCTTC | CASTPQGTGEGGYTF
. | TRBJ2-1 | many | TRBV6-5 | TGTGCCAGCAGTCTACGGAGACTAGGGAGACTGAATGAGCAGTTCTTC | CASSLRRLGRLNEQFF
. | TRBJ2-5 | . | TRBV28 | TGTGCCAGCAGTCAATTCGGCGGAACAGAGACCCAGTACTTC | CASSQFGGTETQYF
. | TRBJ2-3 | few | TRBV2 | TGTGCCAGCACCTGGACGAAGGGTACGCAGTATTTT | CASTWTKGTQYF
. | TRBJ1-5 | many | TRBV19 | TGTGCCAGTAAGACCGTAGGAGGGAGAAGCAATCAGCCCCAGCATTTT | CASKTVGGRSNQPQHF
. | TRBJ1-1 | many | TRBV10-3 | TGTGCCATCAGTGGGACCTCTAATACCGGGACGGAGTCTGAAGCTTTCTTT | CAISGTSNTGTESEAFF
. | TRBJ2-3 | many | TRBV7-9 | TGTGCCAGCAGCTCCGCCGGCGGGGGCAGGGATACGCAGTATTTT | CASSSAGGGRDTQYF
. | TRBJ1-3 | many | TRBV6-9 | TGTGCCAGCGGCCGGCCGGTCTCTGGAAACACCATATATTTT | CASGRPVSGNTIYF
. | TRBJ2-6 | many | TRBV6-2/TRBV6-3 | TGTGCCAGCAGTTACTCTGTGTGGCGGGCCAACGTCCTGACTTTC | CASSYSVWRANVLTF
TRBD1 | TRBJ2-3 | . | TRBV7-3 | TGTGCCAGCAGCGCCGGGACAGGGGGCTCGGTGGATACGCAGTATTTT | CASSAGTGGSVDTQYF
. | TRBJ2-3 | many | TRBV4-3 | TGCGCCAGCAGCCAAGATATCAACACAGATACGCAGTATTTT | CASSQDINTDTQYF
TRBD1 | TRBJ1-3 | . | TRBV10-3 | TGTGCCACCGGAACGGAGTCAGGGGGGGCGCACACCATATATTTT | CATGTESGGAHTIYF
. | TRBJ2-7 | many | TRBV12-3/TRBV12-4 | TGTGCCAGCAGTCCGGCCCGGGGGACAGACAACGAGCAGTACTTC | CASSPARGTDNEQYF
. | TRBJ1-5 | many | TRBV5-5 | TGTGCCAGCAGCTTGAGGGGATGGAATCAGCCCCAGCATTTT | CASSLRGWNQPQHF
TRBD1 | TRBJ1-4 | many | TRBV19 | TGTGCCAGTAGTCCCCCGGGACAGTTTAATGAAAAACTGTTTTTT | CASSPPGQFNEKLFF
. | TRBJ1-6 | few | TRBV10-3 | TGTGCCATCAGTGAGATACGACCAACCAGCTCCTATAATTCACCCCTCCACTTT | CAISEIRPTSSYNSPLHF
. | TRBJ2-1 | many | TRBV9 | TGTGCCAGCAGCCCCCCCGGGGCCTCCTACAATGAGCAGTTCTTC | CASSPPGASYNEQFF
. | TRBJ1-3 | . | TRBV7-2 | TGTGCCAGCAGCAGAAGATTGAATTTCGGAGACACCATATATTTT | CASSRRLNFGDTIYF
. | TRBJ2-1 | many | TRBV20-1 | TGCAGTGCCGGGTCTAGTCTGCAACGCGAGCAGTTCTTC | CSAGSSLQREQFF
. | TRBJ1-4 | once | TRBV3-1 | TGTGCCAGCAGCCAAGGGGGTTTAAATGAAAAACTGTTTTTT | CASSQGGLNEKLFF
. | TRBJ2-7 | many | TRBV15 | TGTGCCACCAGCAGCGGGGCTAGCTACGAGCAGTACTTC | CATSSGASYEQYF
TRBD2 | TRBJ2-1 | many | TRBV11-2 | TGTGCCAGCAGCCGGGGGGGTTTTCGGAATGAGCAGTTCTTC | CASSRGGFRNEQFF
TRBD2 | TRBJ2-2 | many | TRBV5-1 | TGCGCCAGCAGCCGCGGGACTAGCTACACCGGGGAGCTGTTTTTT | CASSRGTSYTGELFF
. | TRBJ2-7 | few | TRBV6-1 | TGTGCCAGCACCTCCTCGGGGCGGGGCGGCGAGCAGTACTTC | CASTSSGRGGEQYF
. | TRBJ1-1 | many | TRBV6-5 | TGTGCCAGCAGTTACAACGGGGGACCCATGAACACTGAAGCTTTCTTT | CASSYNGGPMNTEAFF
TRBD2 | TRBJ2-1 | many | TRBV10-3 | TGTGCCATCAGTGGGACTAGCGGGAGCAACAATGAGCAGTTCTTC | CAISGTSGSNNEQFF
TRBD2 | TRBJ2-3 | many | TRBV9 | TGTGCCAGCAGCGTAGTTGGTAGCGGGAGAGATACGCAGTATTTT | CASSVVGSGRDTQYF
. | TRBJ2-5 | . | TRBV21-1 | TGTGCCAGCAGCAAACCCGCAGGGGGCGTTGAGACCCAGTACTTC | CASSKPAGGVETQYF
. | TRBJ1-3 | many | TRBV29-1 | TGCAGCGTTGGACAGGGAAACACCATATATTTT | CSVGQGNTIYF
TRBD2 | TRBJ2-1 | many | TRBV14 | TGTGCCAGCAGCTCTACTAGCGGGAGTAGGTATGAGCAGTTCTTC | CASSSTSGSRYEQFF
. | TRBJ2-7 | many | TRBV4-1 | TGCGCCAGCAGCCAAGATATCGGTAGGGTCGAGCAGTACTTC | CASSQDIGRVEQYF
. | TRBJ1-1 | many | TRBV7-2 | TGTGCCAGCAGCCCAGGGGCGGCGAACACTGAAGCTTTCTTT | CASSPGAANTEAFF
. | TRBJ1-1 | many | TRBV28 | TGTGCCAGCAGTTTAGGGGGTGATTTAACTGAAGCTTTCTTT | CASSLGGDLTEAFF
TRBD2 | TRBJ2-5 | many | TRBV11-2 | TGTGCCAGCAGCTCACTACTAGCGGGAGGTCCGGAGACCCAGTACTTC | CASSSLLAGGPETQYF
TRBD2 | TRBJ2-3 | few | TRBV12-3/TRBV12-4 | TGTGCCAGCAGTTTAAGAGGGGAGGGCAGGGCAGATACGCAGTATTTT | CASSLRGEGRADTQYF
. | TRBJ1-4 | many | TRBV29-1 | TGCAGCGCGACAGAGACTAATGAAAAACTGTTTTTT | CSATETNEKLFF
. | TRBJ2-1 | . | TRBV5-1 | TGCGCCAGCAGCTTGGTGCCGTCCTACAATGAGCAGTTCTTC | CASSLVPSYNEQFF
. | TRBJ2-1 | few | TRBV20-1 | TGCAGTGCTGGACCGGGACCCAGGAATGAGCAGTTCTTC | CSAGPGPRNEQFF
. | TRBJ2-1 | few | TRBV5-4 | TGTGCCAGCAGCGCCGGAGGGCCGCACAATGAGCAGTTCTTC | CASSAGGPHNEQFF
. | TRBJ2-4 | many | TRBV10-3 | TGTGCCATCAGTGAGTCCGGGAAAAACATTCAGTACTTC | CAISESGKNIQYF
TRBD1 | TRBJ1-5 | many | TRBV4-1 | TGCGCCAGCAGCCAGACCGAACAGGGGGTCAATCAGCCCCAGCATTTT | CASSQTEQGVNQPQHF
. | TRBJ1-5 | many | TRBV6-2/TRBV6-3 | TGTGCCAGCACTATTACAGGTCGCAATCAGCCCCAGCATTTT | CASTITGRNQPQHF
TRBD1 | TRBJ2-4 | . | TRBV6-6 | TGTGCCAGCAGACCACAGGGGTCCAAAAACATTCAGTACTTC | CASRPQGSKNIQYF